The present T cell receptor beta chain was sequenced within a study of T cell repertoires in cytomegalovirus infection. Study observations and caveats: Dominating the ex vivo response were TCR beta clonotypes that were CMV-specific and HLA-C-restricted. Identification of carriers of CMV plus the relevant HLA was performed using cumulative public TCR beta family frequency.

Each CDR3 protein gets one entry after TCRdb re-called the reads with MiXCR. The sample contains some 200,000 distinct CDR3 sequences, around 20% of which appear only once. Regarding this clonotype: Its cognate antigen is unknown.

The CDR3 totals 14 residues. Germline CDR1 is SGHNT and CDR2 is YYREEE (reference sequence). Trimming left V 4 bases short and J 6 bases short, with 16 bases between. The chain joins TRBV5-4 to TRBJ1-2; D is undetermined. This receptor was taken from a human donor in good health (CMV status not recorded). Some clones in this sample may be carry-over from other donors' samples. The material sequenced was PBMCs. CDR3 sequence (DNA): TGTGCCAGCAGCGCAAGAGACATCCCCAATGGCTACACCTTC. It codes for CASSARDIPNGYTF.